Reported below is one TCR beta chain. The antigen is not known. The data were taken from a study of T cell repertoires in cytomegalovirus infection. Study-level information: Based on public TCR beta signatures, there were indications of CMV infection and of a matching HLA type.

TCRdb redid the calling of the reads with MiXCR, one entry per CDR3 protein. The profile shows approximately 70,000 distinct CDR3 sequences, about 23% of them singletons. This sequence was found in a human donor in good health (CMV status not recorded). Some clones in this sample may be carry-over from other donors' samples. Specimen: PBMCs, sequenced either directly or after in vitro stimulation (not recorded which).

The CDR3 loop reads CSARALSGRAGGWQETQYF. CDR3 sequence (DNA): TGCAGTGCTAGGGCCCTCAGCGGGAGGGCCGGAGGGTGGCAAGAGACCCAGTACTTC. The genes are TRBV20-1 and TRBJ2-5, with TRBD2 identical over 10 bases. After removal of 3 bases from V and 2 bases from J, the junction contained 18 bases not matched to a gene. CDR3 size: 19 residues. CDR1 DFQATT and CDR2 SNEGSKA come from the germline V gene (reference sequence).